The clone carrying this T cell receptor beta chain appeared many times. This record comes from a study of tumor-infiltrating lymphocytes in primary liver carcinoma. Study-level information: The patients presented with primary liver carcinoma, which was managed through surgical resection. Sample counts of productive TCRbeta reads spanned roughly 3.5 to 7.13 million; these counts were similar across tissue types.

V was shortened by 0 bases and J by 6 bases, with 9 bases between the two germline ends. In germline, CDR1 is LGHNT, CDR2 FRNRAP. There are 14 residues in the CDR3. Constant-region priming of about 0.5 ug total RNA yielded TCR beta cDNA. Three nested multiplex PCR rounds, a slightly modified ARM-PCR method, built the TCR beta libraries. For roughly 11 cycles apiece, the opening two PCR rounds ran with TRBV1-TRBV30 forward primers and a C-beta reverse primer. One entry per CDR3 protein results from TCRdb running MiXCR on the multiplex PCR reads. The profile covers some 200,000 distinct CDR3 sequences, with less than 65% appearing a single time and roughly 6.8% taken by the ten largest. Blood RNA came from unsorted whole blood; germline DNA was also extracted.

The chain has TRBV12-5 and TRBJ2-1; perhaps TRBD2 as D (6 bases). This clonotype originated in an older woman with primary liver carcinoma and hepatitis B virus infection. Sequencing input: peripheral blood. The CDR3 DNA sequence: TGTGCTAGTGGTTTGGTGGGACTCCCCAATGAGCAGTTCTTC. Residues: CASGLVGLPNEQFF.